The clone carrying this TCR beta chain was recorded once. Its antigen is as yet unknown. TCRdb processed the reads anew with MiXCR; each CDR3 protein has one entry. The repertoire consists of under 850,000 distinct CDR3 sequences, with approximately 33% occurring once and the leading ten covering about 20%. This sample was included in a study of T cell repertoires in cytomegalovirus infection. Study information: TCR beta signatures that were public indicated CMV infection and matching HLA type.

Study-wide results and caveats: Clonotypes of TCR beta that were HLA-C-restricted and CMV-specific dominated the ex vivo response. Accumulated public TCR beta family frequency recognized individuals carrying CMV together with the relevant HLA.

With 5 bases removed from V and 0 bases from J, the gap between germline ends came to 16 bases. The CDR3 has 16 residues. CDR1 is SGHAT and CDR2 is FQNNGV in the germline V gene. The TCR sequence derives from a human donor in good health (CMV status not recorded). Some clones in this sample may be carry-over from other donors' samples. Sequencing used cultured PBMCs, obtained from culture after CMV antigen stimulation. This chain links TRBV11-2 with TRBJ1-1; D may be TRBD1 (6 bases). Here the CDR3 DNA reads TGTGCCAGCAGCCACGAAAAGACAGGTTTGAACACTGAAGCTTTCTTT. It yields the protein CASSHEKTGLNTEAFF.